This T cell receptor beta chain was captured in a study of blood T cell repertoires in COVID-19. The CDR3 is made up of 14 amino acids. Deletions cut 0 bases from V and 4 bases from J, with 7 bases between. Germline lookup yields CDR1 LGHDT and CDR2 YNNKEL (reference sequence). The age range of participants was roughly 18 to 90 years, with residence in about two dozen US areas. In the source study's methods: Reference gene primer amplification gave nucleated cell count estimates. Measured with immunoSEQ multiplex PCR; TCRdb has only the in-frame clones, and not every one. That table is the source of V, J and clone size, and D and trimming were worked out from the DNA. The data contain 200,000 to 250,000 clones, around 85% of them seen just once; the ten biggest clones take up 3.5% to 4.5%.

The sample comprised PBMCs or T cells enriched from blood (not recorded which). The gene calls are TRBV3-1 (or the pseudogene TRBV3-2) and TRBJ1-3; D uncertain. This clonotype originated in a woman between 40 and 50 years old with acute COVID-19. The chain's CDR3 is CASSQDPGGNTIYF. Written as DNA, the CDR3 is TGTGCCAGCAGCCAAGATCCAGGAGGAAACACCATATATTTT.